The table lists the clone carrying this T cell receptor beta chain with many counts. The antigen remains undetermined. The source of the sample is a study of early T cells in non-severe SARS-CoV-2 infection. TCRdb re-called the 5' RACE reads through MiXCR, storing one row per CDR3 protein. The sample consists of approximately 30,000 distinct CDR3 sequences, about 4.9% of them appearing once. Study outcomes and limitations: Matching results from VDJdb favored anti-spike CD8 responses, leaving private and CD4 specificities undetected.

The sequencing sample was made of whole blood. The TCR sequence derives from an adult who was a healthcare worker with PCR-confirmed SARS-CoV-2 infection or an uninfected control (not recorded which).

CDR3 loop: CAWSVYERGYTF. Here the CDR3 DNA reads TGTGCCTGGAGTGTATATGAGCGCGGCTACACCTTC. This sequence joins TRBV30 and TRBJ1-2; D gene unclear. Germline assignment: CDR1 GTSNPN and CDR2 SVGIG (reference sequence). V was clipped by 0 bases and J by 8 bases, with 10 bases between them. The length of the CDR3 is 12 residues. The full variable domain, in which reference TRBV30 and TRBJ1-2 provide the parts outside the CDR3, is SQTIHQWPATLVQPVGSPLSLECTVEGTSNPNLYWYRQAAGRGLQLLFYSVGIGQISSEVPQNLSASRPQDRQFILSSKKLLLSDSGFYLCAWSVYERGYTFGSGTRLTVV.